These T cell receptor beta chains were read from a single sample in a study of CD8+CD57+ T cells in acquired aplastic anemia. TCRdb called the reads again in MiXCR, with one record for every CDR3 protein. The table records approximately 470,000 distinct CDR3 sequences, roughly a third of them present only once. Sequencing was done on a sample of sorted CD4+, CD8+, or CD8+CD57+ T cells (not recorded which) from PBMCs. The receptors come from a human donor with aplastic anemia. CDR3s include the opening cysteine and the closing phenylalanine or tryptophan. Fields, in order: V gene, clone size, D gene, CDR3 length, J gene, CDR3 protein, CDR3 DNA. The D gene is left open where the match is weak. Clone size appears in some rows only: once, few, many, or a class for an expanded clone.

>TRBV19|NA|TRBD1|16|TRBJ2-5
CASSTSGTDLQETQYF
TGTGCCAGTAGTACCTCCGGGACAGACCTCCAAGAGACCCAGTACTTC
>TRBV12-3/TRBV12-4|few|TRBD1|17|TRBJ2-1
CASSYRPGGTSYNEQFF
TGTGCCAGCAGTTATCGCCCAGGGGGCACGTCCTACAATGAGCAGTTCTTC
>TRBV6-5|NA|NA|14|TRBJ1-5
CASSYIQVNQPQHF
TGTGCCAGCAGTTATATCCAAGTCAATCAGCCCCAGCATTTT
>TRBV30|few|TRBD2|12|TRBJ2-1
CAWSPSGNEQFF
TGTGCCTGGAGTCCTAGCGGCAATGAGCAGTTCTTC
>TRBV24-1|NA|NA|15|TRBJ1-2
CASSLDGRASYGYTF
TGTGCCAGCAGTTTAGACGGCAGGGCGAGCTATGGCTACACCTTC
>TRBV29-1|many|NA|12|TRBJ2-1
CSVVFLANEQFF
TGCAGCGTTGTATTTTTAGCGAATGAGCAGTTCTTC
>TRBV6-1|many|NA|12|TRBJ2-7
CASSPGAYEQYF
TGTGCCAGCTCACCTGGGGCCTACGAGCAGTACTTC
>TRBV9|NA|NA|15|TRBJ2-7
CASSGRDKHSYEQYF
TGTGCCAGCAGCGGCCGGGACAAACACTCCTACGAGCAGTACTTC
>TRBV6-1|NA|TRBD1|12|TRBJ1-1
CASSLWTGEAFF
TGTGCCAGCAGTCTTTGGACAGGTGAAGCTTTCTTT
>TRBV28|NA|TRBD2|15|TRBJ2-4
CASSFTGDGRSIQYF
TGTGCCAGCAGTTTCACGGGGGACGGGAGGAGCATTCAGTACTTC
>TRBV12-3/TRBV12-4|few|NA|11|TRBJ1-2
CASSLRYGYTF
TGTGCCAGCAGTTTAAGATATGGCTACACCTTC
>TRBV2|NA|TRBD1|15|TRBJ2-7
CASSRPGQKSYEQYF
TGTGCCAGCAGTCGTCCGGGACAGAAATCCTACGAGCAGTACTTC
>TRBV15|NA|TRBD1|15|TRBJ1-1
CATSSEGQGYTEAFF
TGTGCCACCAGCAGTGAGGGACAGGGGTACACTGAAGCTTTCTTT
>TRBV4-3|many|NA|14|TRBJ2-7
CASSQDGTTYEQYF
TGCGCCAGCAGCCAAGATGGGACAACCTACGAGCAGTACTTC